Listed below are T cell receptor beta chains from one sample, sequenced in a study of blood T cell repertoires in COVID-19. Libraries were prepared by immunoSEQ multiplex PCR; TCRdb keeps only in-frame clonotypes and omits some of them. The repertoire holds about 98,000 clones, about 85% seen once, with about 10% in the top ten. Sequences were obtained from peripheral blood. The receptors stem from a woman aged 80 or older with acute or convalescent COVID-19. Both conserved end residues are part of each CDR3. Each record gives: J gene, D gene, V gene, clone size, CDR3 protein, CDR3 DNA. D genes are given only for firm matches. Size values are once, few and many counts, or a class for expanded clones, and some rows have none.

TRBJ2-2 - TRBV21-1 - CASSKGLTSICTGELFF TGTGCCAGCAGCAAAGGTTTAACGAGTATTTGTACCGGGGAGCTGTTTTTT
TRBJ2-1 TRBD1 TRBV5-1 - CASSLEGQGPNEQFF TGCGCCAGCAGCTTGGAGGGACAGGGCCCCAATGAGCAGTTCTTC
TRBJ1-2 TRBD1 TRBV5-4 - CASSLAGGDGYTF TGTGCCAGCAGCTTGGCAGGGGGCGATGGCTACACCTTC
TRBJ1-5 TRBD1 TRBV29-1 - CSVRDRGLAPQHF TGCAGCGTTCGGGACAGGGGGCTCGCGCCCCAGCATTTT
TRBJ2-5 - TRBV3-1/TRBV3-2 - CASSQDAGPQAAQYF TGTGCCAGCAGCCAAGATGCAGGGCCCCAAGCCGCCCAGTACTTC
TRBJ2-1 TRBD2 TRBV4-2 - CASSILAGSYNEQFF TGTGCCAGCAGCATACTAGCGGGCTCCTACAATGAGCAGTTCTTC
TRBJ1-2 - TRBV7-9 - CASSPAGGAIGYTF TGTGCCAGCAGCCCAGCAGGAGGAGCGATTGGCTACACCTTC
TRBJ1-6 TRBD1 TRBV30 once CAWSPNRGYNSPLHF TGTGCCTGGAGCCCCAACAGGGGGTATAATTCACCCCTCCACTTT
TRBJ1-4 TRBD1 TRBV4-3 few CASSRNLGQSDEKLFF TGCGCCAGCAGCCGCAACCTGGGACAGAGCGATGAAAAACTGTTTTTT
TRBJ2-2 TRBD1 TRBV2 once CASRGDRNTGELFF TGTGCCAGCAGGGGGGACAGAAACACCGGGGAGCTGTTTTTT
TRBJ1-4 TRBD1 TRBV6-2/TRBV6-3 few CASSPLGTGRQLFF TGTGCCAGCAGCCCTTTGGGGACAGGGAGGCAACTGTTTTTT
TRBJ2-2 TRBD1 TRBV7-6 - CASTPPTGRTGELFF TGTGCCAGCACCCCACCGACAGGGCGCACCGGGGAGCTGTTTTTT
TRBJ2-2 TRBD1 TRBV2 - CASSPWTGQAGELFF TGTGCCAGCAGTCCCTGGACAGGGCAGGCCGGGGAGCTGTTTTTT
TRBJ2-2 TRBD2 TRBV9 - CASSAGTNGGELFF TGTGCCAGCAGCGCCGGGACTAATGGCGGGGAGCTGTTTTTT
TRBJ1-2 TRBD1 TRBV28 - CASSLPRGTGSNGYTF TGTGCCAGCAGTTTACCACGGGGGACAGGGAGTAATGGCTACACCTTC
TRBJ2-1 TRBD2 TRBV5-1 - CASSLAGLAGVPYNEQFF TGCGCCAGCAGCTTGGCGGGTCTAGCGGGGGTCCCCTACAATGAGCAGTTCTTC
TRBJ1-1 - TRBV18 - CASSPDGGNTEAFF TGTGCCAGCTCACCCGACGGGGGGAACACTGAAGCTTTCTTT
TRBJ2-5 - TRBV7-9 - CASSSQETQYF TGTGCCAGCAGCTCACAAGAGACCCAGTACTTC
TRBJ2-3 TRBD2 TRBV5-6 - CASFKTSGGRVTDTQYF TGTGCCAGCTTCAAGACTAGCGGGGGGCGGGTCACAGATACGCAGTATTTT
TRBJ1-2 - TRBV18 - CASSPVPIDRDYGYTF TGTGCCAGCTCACCCGTCCCCATCGACAGAGACTATGGCTACACCTTC
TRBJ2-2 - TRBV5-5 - CASSLAGLNTGELFF TGTGCCAGCAGCTTGGCTGGACTGAACACCGGGGAGCTGTTTTTT
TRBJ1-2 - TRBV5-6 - CASSLVGDIGGYTF TGTGCCAGCAGCTTGGTCGGGGACATTGGGGGCTACACCTTC
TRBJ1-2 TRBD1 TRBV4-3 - CASSHDQQGQGGYTF TGCGCCAGCAGCCATGACCAACAGGGGCAGGGTGGCTACACCTTC
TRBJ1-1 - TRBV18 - CASSPRLFTEAFF TGTGCCAGCTCACCAAGACTGTTCACTGAAGCTTTCTTT
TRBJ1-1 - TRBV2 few CASTQGRDTEAFF TGTGCCAGCACGCAGGGGAGGGACACTGAAGCTTTCTTT
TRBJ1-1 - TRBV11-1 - CASSLPLGRGTEAFF TGTGCCAGCAGCTTACCCTTGGGCAGAGGGACTGAAGCTTTCTTT
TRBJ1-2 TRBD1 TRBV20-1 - CSASNKWTGGDYTF TGCAGTGCTAGTAATAAGTGGACAGGGGGAGACTACACCTTC
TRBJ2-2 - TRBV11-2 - CARGEGGVNTGELFF TGTGCCCGCGGCGAGGGGGGGGTGAACACCGGGGAGCTGTTTTTT
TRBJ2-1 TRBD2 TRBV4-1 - CASSLTPLAGGKNEQFF TGCGCCAGCAGCCTTACCCCCCTAGCGGGGGGTAAGAATGAGCAGTTCTTC
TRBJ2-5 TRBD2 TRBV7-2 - CASSLGLAGVETQYF TGTGCCAGCAGCCTAGGACTAGCGGGGGTAGAGACCCAGTACTTC
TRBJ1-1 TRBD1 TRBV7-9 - CASSPLGQMNTEAFF TGTGCCAGCAGCCCCCTGGGACAGATGAACACTGAAGCTTTCTTT
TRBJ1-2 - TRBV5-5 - CASSPAGSVYGYTF TGTGCCAGCAGCCCAGCCGGGTCAGTCTATGGCTACACCTTC
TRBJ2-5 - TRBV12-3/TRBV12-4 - CASSLVGGETQYF TGTGCCAGCAGTTTAGTGGGGGGAGAGACCCAGTACTTC
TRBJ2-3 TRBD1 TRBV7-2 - CASSLIGQGTDTQYF TGTGCCAGCAGCTTAATAGGACAGGGCACAGATACGCAGTATTTT
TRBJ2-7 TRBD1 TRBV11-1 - CASSSYRGRVEQYF TGTGCCAGCAGCTCCTACAGGGGAAGAGTCGAGCAGTACTTC
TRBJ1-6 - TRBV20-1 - CSASRQGTFFYNSPLHF TGCAGTGCTAGTCGTCAGGGGACCTTCTTTTATAATTCACCCCTCCACTTT
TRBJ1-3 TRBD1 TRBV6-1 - CASSETGTSGNTIYF TGTGCCAGCAGTGAGACAGGGACCTCTGGAAACACCATATATTTT
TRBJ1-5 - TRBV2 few CASSDGGPHQPQHF TGTGCCAGCAGTGATGGAGGGCCCCATCAGCCCCAGCATTTT
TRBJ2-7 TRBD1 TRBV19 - CASSVGTVTFYPYEQYF TGTGCCAGTAGTGTCGGGACAGTAACCTTTTATCCCTACGAGCAGTACTTC
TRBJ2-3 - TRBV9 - CASSVVAATSTDTQYF TGTGCCAGCAGCGTAGTAGCCGCTACTAGCACAGATACGCAGTATTTT
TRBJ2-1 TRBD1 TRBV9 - CASSVTGGRSYNEQFF TGTGCCAGCAGCGTGACAGGGGGCCGCTCCTACAATGAGCAGTTCTTC
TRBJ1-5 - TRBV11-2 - CASSLDPSLNQPQHF TGTGCCAGCAGCTTAGATCCCTCGTTGAATCAGCCCCAGCATTTT
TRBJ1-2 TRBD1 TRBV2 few CASEGQNYGYTF TGTGCCAGTGAGGGACAGAACTATGGCTACACCTTC
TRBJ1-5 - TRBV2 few CASSVRQGLSQKHF TGTGCCAGCAGTGTCAGGCAGGGGCTGAGTCAAAAACATTTT
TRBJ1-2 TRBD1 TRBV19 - CASSIGQGYGYTF TGTGCCAGTAGTATAGGACAGGGATATGGCTACACCTTC
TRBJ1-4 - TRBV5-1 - CASSPLGGVGKLFF TGCGCCAGCAGCCCGCTGGGGGGGGTCGGAAAACTGTTTTTT
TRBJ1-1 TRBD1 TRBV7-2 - CASSSSPGRTGAEAFF TGTGCCAGCAGCTCATCCCCGGGACGGACAGGGGCTGAAGCTTTCTTT
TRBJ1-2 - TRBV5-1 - CASSLAGDYGYTF TGCGCCAGCAGCTTGGCGGGTGACTATGGCTACACCTTC
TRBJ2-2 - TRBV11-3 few CASSLTRRDGELFF TGTGCCAGCAGCTTGACACGTCGAGACGGGGAGCTGTTTTTT
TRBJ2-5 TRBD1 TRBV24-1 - CATSDLGTEKETQYF TGTGCCACCAGTGATTTGGGGACAGAAAAAGAGACCCAGTACTTC
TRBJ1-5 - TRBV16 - CASSQFGGEPQHF TGTGCCAGCAGCCAATTTGGGGGGGAGCCCCAGCATTTT
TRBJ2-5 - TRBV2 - CASTRGGLVGETQYF TGTGCCAGCACCCGTGGGGGACTTGTGGGAGAGACCCAGTACTTC
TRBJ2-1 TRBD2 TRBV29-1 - CSARLAGNNEQFF TGCAGCGCTAGACTAGCGGGGAACAATGAGCAGTTCTTC
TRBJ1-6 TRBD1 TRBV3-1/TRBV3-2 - CASSRDRGDSPLHF TGTGCCAGCAGCCGGGACAGGGGGGATTCACCCCTCCACTTT
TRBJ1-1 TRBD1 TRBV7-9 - CASSLGGQLMNTEAFF TGTGCCAGCAGCCTAGGGGGACAGCTCATGAACACTGAAGCTTTCTTT